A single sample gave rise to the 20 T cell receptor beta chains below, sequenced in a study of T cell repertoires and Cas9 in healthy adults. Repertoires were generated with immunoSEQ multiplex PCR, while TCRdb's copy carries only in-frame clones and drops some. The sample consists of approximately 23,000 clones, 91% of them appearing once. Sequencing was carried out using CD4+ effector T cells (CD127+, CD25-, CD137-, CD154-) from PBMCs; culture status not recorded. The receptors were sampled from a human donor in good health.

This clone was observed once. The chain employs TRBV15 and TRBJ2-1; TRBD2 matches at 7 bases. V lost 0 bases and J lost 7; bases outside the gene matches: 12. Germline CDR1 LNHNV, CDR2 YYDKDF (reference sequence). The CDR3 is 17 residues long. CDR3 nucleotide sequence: TGTGCCACCAGCAGAGATGGGCGCGGGAGTACTTGGAATGAGCAGTTCTTC. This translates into CATSRDGRGSTWNEQFF.

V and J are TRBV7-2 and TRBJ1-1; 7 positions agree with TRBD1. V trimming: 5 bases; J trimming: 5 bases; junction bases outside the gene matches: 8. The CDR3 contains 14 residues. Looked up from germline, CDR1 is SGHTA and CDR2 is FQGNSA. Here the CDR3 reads CASSVGQHRTEAFF. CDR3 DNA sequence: TGTGCCAGCAGCGTGGGACAGCATCGGACTGAAGCTTTCTTT.

DNA of the CDR3: TGCAGCGTTACTCGAGATAACCACGAGCAGTACTTC. Its translation: CSVTRDNHEQYF. The chain has TRBV29-1 and TRBJ2-7; no firm D call. This CDR3 is 12 amino acids long. CDR1 is SQVTM, CDR2 ANQGSEA, per germline. Trimming pared 5 bases from V and 5 bases from J, leaving 13 bases between.

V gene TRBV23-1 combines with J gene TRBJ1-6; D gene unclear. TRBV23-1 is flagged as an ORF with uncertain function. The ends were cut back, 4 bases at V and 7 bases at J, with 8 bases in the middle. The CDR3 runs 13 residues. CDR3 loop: CASSRTWNSPLHF. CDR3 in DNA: TGCGCCAGCAGTCGTACCTGGAATTCACCCCTCCACTTT.

The CDR3 DNA follows: TGTGCCAGCAGCTTAAGGACCGGACGGATTAATGAAAAACTGTTTTTT. This codes for CASSLRTGRINEKLFF. This chain connects TRBV7-2 to TRBJ1-4; D ambiguous. The V gene's germline CDR1 is SGHTA and CDR2 FQGNSA. CDR3 length: 16 amino acids. V was clipped by 2 bases and J by 4 bases, with 14 bases between them.

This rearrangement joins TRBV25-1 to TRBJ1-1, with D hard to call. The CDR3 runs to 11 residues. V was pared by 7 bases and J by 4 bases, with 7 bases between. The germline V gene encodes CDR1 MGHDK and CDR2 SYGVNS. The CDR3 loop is CASKDFTEAFF. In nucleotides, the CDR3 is TGTGCCAGCAAGGATTTCACTGAAGCTTTCTTT.

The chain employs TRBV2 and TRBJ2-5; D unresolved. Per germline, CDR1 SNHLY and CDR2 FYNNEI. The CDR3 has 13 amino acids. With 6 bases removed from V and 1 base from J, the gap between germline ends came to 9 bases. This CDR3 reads CASSASTQETQYF. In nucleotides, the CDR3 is TGTGCCAGCAGCGCGTCCACCCAAGAGACCCAGTACTTC.

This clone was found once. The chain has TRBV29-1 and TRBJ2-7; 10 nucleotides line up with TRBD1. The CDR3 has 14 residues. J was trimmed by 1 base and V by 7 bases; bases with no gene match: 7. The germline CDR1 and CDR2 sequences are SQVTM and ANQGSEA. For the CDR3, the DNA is TGCAGCGCCAAAGGACAGGGGGATTCCTACGAGCAGTACTTC. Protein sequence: CSAKGQGDSYEQYF.

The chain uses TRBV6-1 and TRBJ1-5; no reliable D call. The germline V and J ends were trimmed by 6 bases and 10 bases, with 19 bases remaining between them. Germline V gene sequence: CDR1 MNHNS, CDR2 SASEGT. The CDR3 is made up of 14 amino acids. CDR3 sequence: CASSLRGPREPQHF. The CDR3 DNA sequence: TGTGCCAGCAGCCTGAGAGGGCCACGGGAACCCCAGCATTTT.

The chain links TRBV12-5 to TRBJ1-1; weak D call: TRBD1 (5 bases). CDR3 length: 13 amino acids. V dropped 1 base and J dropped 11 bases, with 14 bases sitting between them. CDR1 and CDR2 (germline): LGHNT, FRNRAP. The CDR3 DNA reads TGTGCTAGTGGTTTGGACACAGGCCCGGGGGCTTTCTTT. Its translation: CASGLDTGPGAFF.

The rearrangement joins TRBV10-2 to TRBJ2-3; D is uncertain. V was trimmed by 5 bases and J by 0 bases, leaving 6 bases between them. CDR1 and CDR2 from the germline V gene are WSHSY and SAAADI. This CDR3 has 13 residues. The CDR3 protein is CASSIESTDTQYF. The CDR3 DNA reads TGCGCCAGCAGTATAGAGAGCACAGATACGCAGTATTTT.

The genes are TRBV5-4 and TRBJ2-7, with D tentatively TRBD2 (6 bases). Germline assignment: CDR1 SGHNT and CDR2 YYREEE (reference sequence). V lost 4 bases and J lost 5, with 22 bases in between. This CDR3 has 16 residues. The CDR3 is CASSPSRDLSGDEQYF. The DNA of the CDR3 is TGTGCCAGCAGCCCCTCGCGGGACTTGTCGGGCGACGAGCAGTACTTC. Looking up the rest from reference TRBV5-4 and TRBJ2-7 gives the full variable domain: ETGVTQSPTHLIKTRGQQVTLRCSSQSGHNTVSWYQQALGQGPQFIFQYYREEENGRGNFPPRFSGLQFPNYSSELNVNALELDDSALYLCASSPSRDLSGDEQYFGPGTRLTVT.

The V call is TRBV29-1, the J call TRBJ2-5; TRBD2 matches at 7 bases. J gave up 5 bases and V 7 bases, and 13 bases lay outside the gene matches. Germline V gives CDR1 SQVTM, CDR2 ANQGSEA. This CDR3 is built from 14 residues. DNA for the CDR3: TGCAGCGGACTCAGCGGGGCCTTCGGGGAGACCCAGTACTTC. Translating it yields CSGLSGAFGETQYF.

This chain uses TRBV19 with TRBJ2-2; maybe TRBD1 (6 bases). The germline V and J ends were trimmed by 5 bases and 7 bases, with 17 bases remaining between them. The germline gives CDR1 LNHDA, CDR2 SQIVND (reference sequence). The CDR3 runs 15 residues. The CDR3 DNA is TGTGCCAGTAGTTCTACAAACAGGGTTGGCGGGGAGCTGTTTTTT. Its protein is CASSSTNRVGGELFF. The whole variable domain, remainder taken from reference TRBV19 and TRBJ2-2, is DGGITQSPKYLFRKEGQNVTLSCEQNLNHDAMYWYRQDPGQGLRLIYYSQIVNDFQKGDIAEGYSVSREKKESFPLTVTSAQKNPTAFYLCASSSTNRVGGELFFGEGSRLTVL.

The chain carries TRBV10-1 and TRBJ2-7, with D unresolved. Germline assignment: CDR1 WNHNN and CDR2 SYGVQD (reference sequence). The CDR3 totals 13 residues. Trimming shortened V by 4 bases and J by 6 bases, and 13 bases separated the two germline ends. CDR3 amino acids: CASSARTVGEQYF. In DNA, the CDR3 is TGCGCCAGCAGTGCGAGGACGGTGGGCGAGCAGTACTTC.

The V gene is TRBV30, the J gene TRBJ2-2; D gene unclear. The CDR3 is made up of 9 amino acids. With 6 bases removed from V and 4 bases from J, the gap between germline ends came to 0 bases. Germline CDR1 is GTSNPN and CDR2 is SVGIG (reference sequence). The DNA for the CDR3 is TGTGCCTGCACCGGGGAGCTGTTTTTT. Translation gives CACTGELFF. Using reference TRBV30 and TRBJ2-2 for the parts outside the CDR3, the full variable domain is SQTIHQWPATLVQPVGSPLSLECTVEGTSNPNLYWYRQAAGRGLQLLFYSVGIGQISSEVPQNLSASRPQDRQFILSSKKLLLSDSGFYLCACTGELFFGEGSRLTVL.

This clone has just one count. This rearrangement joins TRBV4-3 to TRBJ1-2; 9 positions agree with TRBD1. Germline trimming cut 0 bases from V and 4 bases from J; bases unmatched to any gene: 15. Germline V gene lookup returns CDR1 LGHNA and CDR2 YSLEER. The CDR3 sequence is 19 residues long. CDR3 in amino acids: CASSQEGGDRGIMGYGYTF. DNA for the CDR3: TGCGCCAGCAGCCAAGAAGGGGGTGACAGGGGGATTATGGGCTATGGCTACACCTTC.

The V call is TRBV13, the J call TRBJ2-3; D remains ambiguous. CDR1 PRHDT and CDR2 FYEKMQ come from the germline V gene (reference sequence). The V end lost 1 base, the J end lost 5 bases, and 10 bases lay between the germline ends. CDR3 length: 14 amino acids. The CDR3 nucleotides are TGTGCCAGCAGCTTAGAGGGCCCAGGAGATACGCAGTATTTT. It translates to CASSLEGPGDTQYF.

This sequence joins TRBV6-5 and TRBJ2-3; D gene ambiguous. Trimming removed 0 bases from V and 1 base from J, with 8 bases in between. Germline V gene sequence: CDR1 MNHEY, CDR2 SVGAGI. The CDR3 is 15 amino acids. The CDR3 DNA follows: TGTGCCAGCAGTTACTCGTCTAGACGCACAGATACGCAGTATTTT. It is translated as CASSYSSRRTDTQYF.

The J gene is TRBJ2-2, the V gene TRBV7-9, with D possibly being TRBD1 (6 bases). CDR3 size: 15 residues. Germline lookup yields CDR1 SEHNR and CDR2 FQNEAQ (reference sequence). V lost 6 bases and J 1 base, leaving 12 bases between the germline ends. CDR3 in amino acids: CASRPPGQNTGELFF. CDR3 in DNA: TGTGCCAGCAGACCGCCGGGACAGAACACCGGGGAGCTGTTTTTT.